This TCR beta chain was observed in a study of T cell repertoires in ileal Crohn's disease. Study as a whole: All patients had surgery for stricturing (about 60%) or penetrating (approximately 39%) disease.

Findings and caveats of the study: High-frequency clones were more common in sorted CD8 than CD4 cells. All patients with clonality above 26.8% had endoscopic recurrence.

TCRdb keeps only in-frame clones here, not all; method: immunoSEQ multiplex PCR. Of roughly 4,400 clones in the sample, around 80% were seen once. With regard to this clone: Its antigen remains unidentified.

V lost 4 bases and J lost 6; bases outside the gene matches: 7. Germline V CDR1 and CDR2: LGHNA, YSLEER. The CDR3 runs to 15 residues. Sequencing was carried out using ileal tissue. The chain links TRBV4-3 to TRBJ2-1, with 9 bases aligning to TRBD1. This clonotype was sampled from an adult with Crohn's disease. The CDR3 protein is CASSPQGALSNEQFF. The CDR3 DNA sequence: TGCGCCAGCAGCCCACAGGGGGCATTATCCAATGAGCAGTTCTTC.